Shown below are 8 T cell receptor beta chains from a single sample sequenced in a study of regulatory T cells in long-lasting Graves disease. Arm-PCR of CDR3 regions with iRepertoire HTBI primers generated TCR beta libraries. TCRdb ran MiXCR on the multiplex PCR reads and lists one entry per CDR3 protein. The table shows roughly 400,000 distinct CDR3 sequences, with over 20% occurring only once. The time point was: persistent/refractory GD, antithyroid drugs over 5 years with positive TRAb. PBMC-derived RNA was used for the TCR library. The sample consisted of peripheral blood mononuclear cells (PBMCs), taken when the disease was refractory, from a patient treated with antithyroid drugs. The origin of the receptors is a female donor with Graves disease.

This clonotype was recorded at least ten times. The CDR3 protein is CASSLAGMVAGELFF. CDR3 DNA sequence: TGTGCCAGCAGTCTCGCGGGAATGGTCGCCGGGGAGCTGTTTTTT. The chain couples TRBV28 to TRBJ2-2; D may be TRBD2 (6 bases). The CDR3 contains 15 residues. The V gene lost 5 bases and the J gene lost 6 bases, with 16 bases spanning the gap. The germline V gene encodes CDR1 MDHEN and CDR2 SYDVKM.

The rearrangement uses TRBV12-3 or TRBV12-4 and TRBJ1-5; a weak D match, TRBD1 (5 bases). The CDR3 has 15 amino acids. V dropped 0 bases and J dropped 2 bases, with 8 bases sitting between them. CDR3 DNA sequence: TGTGCCAGCAGTTTAGCGGGGGTCCGCAATCAGCCCCAGCATTTT. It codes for CASSLAGVRNQPQHF.

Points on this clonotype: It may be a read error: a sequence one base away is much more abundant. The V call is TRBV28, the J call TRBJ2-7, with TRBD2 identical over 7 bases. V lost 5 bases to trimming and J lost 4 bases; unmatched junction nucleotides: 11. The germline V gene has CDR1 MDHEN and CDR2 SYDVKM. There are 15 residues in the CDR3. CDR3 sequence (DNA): TGTGCCAGCAGTCGTCGGGAGGAACTCGGGTACGAGCAGTACTTC. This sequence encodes CASSRREELGYEQYF.

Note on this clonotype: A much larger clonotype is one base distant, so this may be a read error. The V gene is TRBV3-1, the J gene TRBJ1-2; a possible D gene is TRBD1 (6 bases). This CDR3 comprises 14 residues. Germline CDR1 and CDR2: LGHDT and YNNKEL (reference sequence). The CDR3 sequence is CAGSQGGGGLGYTF. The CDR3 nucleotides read TGTGCCGGCAGCCAAGGAGGTGGGGGGCTCGGCTACACCTTC.

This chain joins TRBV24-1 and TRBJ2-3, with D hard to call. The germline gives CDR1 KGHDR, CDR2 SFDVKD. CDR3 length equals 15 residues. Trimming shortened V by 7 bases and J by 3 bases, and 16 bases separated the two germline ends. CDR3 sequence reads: CATSHSVGWTDTQYF. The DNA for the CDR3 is TGTGCCACCAGCCATTCCGTGGGATGGACAGATACGCAGTATTTT.

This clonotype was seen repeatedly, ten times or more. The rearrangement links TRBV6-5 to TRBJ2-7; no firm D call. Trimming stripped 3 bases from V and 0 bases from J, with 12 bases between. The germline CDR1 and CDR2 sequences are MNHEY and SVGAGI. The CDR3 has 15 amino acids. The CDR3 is CASSYTSLLSYEQYF. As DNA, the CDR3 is TGTGCCAGCAGTTATACGTCCTTGCTCTCCTACGAGCAGTACTTC.

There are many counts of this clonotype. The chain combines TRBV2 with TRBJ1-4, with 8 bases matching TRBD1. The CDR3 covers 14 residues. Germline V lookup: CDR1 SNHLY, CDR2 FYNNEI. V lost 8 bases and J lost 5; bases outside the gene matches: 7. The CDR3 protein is CASRSGQENEKLFF. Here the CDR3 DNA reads TGTGCCAGCCGATCGGGACAGGAAAATGAAAAACTGTTTTTT.

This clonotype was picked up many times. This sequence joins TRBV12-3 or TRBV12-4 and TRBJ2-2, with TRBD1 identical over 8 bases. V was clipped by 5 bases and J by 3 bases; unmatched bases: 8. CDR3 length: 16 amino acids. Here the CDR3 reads CASSIRGPPDTGELFF. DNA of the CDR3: TGTGCCAGCAGTATCAGGGGGCCACCGGACACCGGGGAGCTGTTTTTT.